Here is one T cell receptor beta chain with its context. In the same sample, other DNA sequences code for this CDR3. Measured with immunoSEQ multiplex PCR; TCRdb has only the in-frame clones, and not every one. Counted here are about 150,000 clones, roughly 84% occurring once; the ten biggest clones make up less than 3.5%. This record belongs to a study of blood T cell repertoires in COVID-19. The CDR3 length is 13 residues. Trimming cost V 2 bases and J 3 bases, with 7 bases left between them. Germline CDR1 reads KGHSH; CDR2 reads LQKENI. The V and J genes are TRBV18 and TRBJ1-1; a possible D gene is TRBD1 (5 bases). The receptor comes from a woman aged 55-69 years with acute or convalescent COVID-19. The material sequenced was peripheral blood. The CDR3 reads CASSPGQDTEAFF. CDR3 sequence (DNA): TGTGCCAGCTCACCAGGACAAGACACTGAAGCTTTCTTT.